The entry below gives a single T cell receptor (beta chain) sequence along with its context. What it binds is not known. Regarding treatment: oral pan-JAK inhibitor, 5-10 mg twice daily. PBMCs served as the source from which CD4+ and CD8+ T cells were sorted. Extraction of RNA preceded its reverse transcription into cDNA, which served as the sequencing template. Method: immunoSEQ multiplex PCR; TCRdb's copy keeps in-frame clones and lacks some. The sample lists roughly 120,000 clones; less than 75% were seen once. This record belongs to a study of CD8+ T cells in alopecia areata. As for the study in general: Each day, treated patients took oral tofacitinib twice, at 5 to 10 mg per dose.

Study-level results: The study found tofacitinib significantly decreased scalp clonality and expanded CD8+ clones among the top 100. Lesional tissue from the scalp (especially in alopecia totalis/universalis) showed higher clonality than normal scalp.

Between the trimmed V and J ends, which lost 1 base and 5 bases, there was a span of 17 bases. The CDR3 has 15 amino acids. Germline CDR1 and CDR2: GTSNPN and SVGIG (reference sequence). V gene TRBV30 combines with J gene TRBJ2-5; maybe TRBD2 (5 bases). The clonotype comes from a human donor with alopecia areata. This sample comprised CD8+ T cells sorted from blood, obtained at week 4, from a patient treated with tofacitinib. CDR3 DNA sequence: TGTGCCTGGAGTGGAACGGACTTGGTGGTGGAGACCCAGTACTTC. It translates to CAWSGTDLVVETQYF.